The TCR beta chain under discussion was sequenced for a study of regulatory T cells in long-lasting Graves disease. This clonotype has at least ten counts. The antigen is undetermined. General study findings and limits: TCR diversity was lower in persistent Graves' patients than in newly diagnosed ones.

Germline CDR1 reads LGHDT; CDR2 reads YNNKEL (reference sequence). Between the trimmed V and J ends, which lost 1 base and 8 bases, there was a span of 8 bases. The CDR3 covers 12 residues. Noted time point: persistent/refractory GD, antithyroid drugs over 5 years with positive TRAb. RNA extracted from PBMCs served as the sequencing template. Relying on iRepertoire HTBI primers and Arm-PCR of CDR3 regions, the team built TCR beta libraries. TCRdb re-called the multiplex PCR reads with MiXCR, one entry per CDR3 protein. Of under 500,000 distinct CDR3 sequences listed, 20% to 25% were seen once; the top ten hold over 7.5%.

V and J are TRBV3-1 and TRBJ1-1, with D unresolved. The clonotype originates from a female donor with Graves disease. Sample: peripheral blood mononuclear cells (PBMCs), taken when the disease was refractory, from a patient treated with antithyroid drugs. CDR3 protein: CASSQGRSEAFF. As DNA, the CDR3 is TGTGCCAGCAGCCAAGGACGTTCCGAAGCTTTCTTT.